These 23 T cell receptor beta chains originate from one sample sequenced in a study of OX40 agonist ivuxolimab in advanced cancers. TCRdb's table, derived via immunoSEQ multiplex PCR, lists solely in-frame clones and lacks some. The repertoire has some 41,000 clones, roughly 89% of them found once; the top ten carry roughly 40%. Sample: CD4+ or CD8+ T cells sorted from blood, taken in a trial of the OX40 agonist ivuxolimab. The receptors were sampled from an adult with an advanced solid tumor such as melanoma, head and neck, liver or kidney cancer.

This rearrangement joins TRBV5-1 to TRBJ2-2; perhaps TRBD2 as D (5 bases). The CDR3 loop spans 16 amino acids. Germline CDR1 and CDR2: SGHRS and YFSETQ. V was trimmed by 4 bases and J by 1 base, leaving 14 bases between them. The CDR3 loop is CASSRRMAGNTGELFF. The CDR3 coding sequence is TGCGCCAGCAGCCGACGAATGGCGGGGAACACCGGGGAGCTGTTTTTT.

The chain combines TRBV6-1 with TRBJ2-5, with a possible D match to TRBD2 (5 bases). Per the germline V gene, CDR1 is MNHNS and CDR2 is SASEGT. V lost 4 bases and J lost 5, with 8 bases in between. The CDR3 runs to 12 residues. CDR3 amino acids: CASSVRGETQYF. The DNA of the CDR3 is TGTGCCAGCAGTGTACGAGGGGAGACCCAGTACTTC.

CDR3 nucleotides: TGTGCCAGCAGCTTGTACGTTCTAGGGGAGCTGTTTTTT. It is translated as CASSLYVLGELFF. The chain is built from TRBV7-2 and TRBJ2-2; D call uncertain. The CDR3 is 13 residues long. V was shortened by 3 bases and J by 8 bases, with 10 bases between the two germline ends. Germline V lookup: CDR1 SGHTA, CDR2 FQGNSA.

This clone has only one observation. The rearrangement joins TRBV7-8 to TRBJ2-2; the D is unclear. The CDR3 spans 12 residues. Germline V CDR1 and CDR2: SGHVS, FQNEAQ. V lost 5 bases to trimming and J lost 7 bases, with 8 bases between them. For the CDR3, the DNA is TGTGCCAGCAGCCTACATCTCGGGGAGCTGTTTTTT. The encoded protein is CASSLHLGELFF.

The chain carries TRBV19 and TRBJ2-7, with D perhaps given as TRBD1 or TRBD2 (5 bases each). The V gene lost 3 bases and the J gene lost 10 bases, with 22 bases spanning the gap. Germline CDR1 is LNHDA and CDR2 is SQIVND (reference sequence). CDR3 length: 15 amino acids. This chain's CDR3 is CASSMAGRAPRGQYF. The DNA of the CDR3 is TGTGCCAGTAGTATGGCGGGCAGGGCGCCACGTGGACAGTACTTC. The variable domain in full, with the rest retrieved from reference TRBV19 and TRBJ2-7, is DGGITQSPKYLFRKEGQNVTLSCEQNLNHDAMYWYRQDPGQGLRLIYYSQIVNDFQKGDIAEGYSVSREKKESFPLTVTSAQKNPTAFYLCASSMAGRAPRGQYFGPGTRLTVT.

The rearrangement links TRBV7-3 to TRBJ2-2; D may be TRBD1 or TRBD2 (5 bases each). The CDR3 sequence is 13 residues long. V lost 5 bases and J lost 7, with 11 bases in between. Germline lookup yields CDR1 SGHTA and CDR2 FQGTGA. As DNA, the CDR3 is TGTGCCAGCAGCCCTGCGAGGGGCGGGGAGCTGTTTTTT. This translates into CASSPARGGELFF.

The chain couples TRBV2 to TRBJ2-5; D is uncertain. This CDR3 has 14 amino acids. In germline, CDR1 is SNHLY, CDR2 FYNNEI. V lost 8 bases and J 2 bases, leaving 15 bases between the germline ends. CDR3 nucleotide sequence: TGTGCCAGCGTTCTAACCGGGTCTCAAGAGACCCAGTACTTC. Amino acid sequence: CASVLTGSQETQYF.

This rearrangement joins TRBV6-1 to TRBJ1-3, with 8 bases matching TRBD1. V lost 5 bases to trimming and J lost 11 bases; unmatched junction nucleotides: 5. This CDR3 has 12 amino acids. Germline CDR1 and CDR2: MNHNS and SASEGT. CDR3 loop: CASSIGTGPIYF. The CDR3, as DNA: TGTGCCAGCAGTATCGGGACAGGTCCCATATATTTT.

This sequence joins TRBV10-2 and TRBJ2-5; TRBD1 aligns across 8 bases. Trimming removed 4 bases from V and 5 bases from J; junction bases left unmatched: 3. Germline V gene sequence: CDR1 WSHSY, CDR2 SAAADI. This CDR3 has 13 residues. The DNA for the CDR3 is TGCGCCAGCAGTGGGGACAGGACGGAGACCCAGTACTTC. It encodes CASSGDRTETQYF.

This chain connects TRBV5-5 to TRBJ2-3; TRBD2 matches at 16 bases. Germline loops: CDR1 SGHKS, CDR2 YYEKEE (reference sequence). This CDR3 is 18 amino acids long. With V trimmed by 0 bases and J by 5 bases, 6 bases remained unmatched. This chain's CDR3 is CASSLVGTSGRAGDTQYF. The CDR3 DNA is TGTGCCAGCAGCTTGGTGGGGACTAGCGGGAGGGCCGGAGATACGCAGTATTTT.

The rearrangement uses TRBV5-6 and TRBJ1-1; 7 nucleotides agree with TRBD1. CDR3 length: 13 residues. Germline lookup yields CDR1 SGHDT and CDR2 YYEEEE. V was pared by 4 bases and J by 11 bases, with 11 bases of the junction left unmatched. CDR3 nucleotide sequence: TGTGCCAGCAGCAGTCGGACAGGAATGGGGGCTTTCTTT. Its protein product is CASSSRTGMGAFF. Looking up the rest from reference TRBV5-6 and TRBJ1-1 gives the full variable domain: DAGVTQSPTHLIKTRGQQVTLRCSPKSGHDTVSWYQQALGQGPQFIFQYYEEEERQRGNFPDRFSGHQFPNYSSELNVNALLLGDSALYLCASSSRTGMGAFFGQGTRLTVV.

V usage is TRBV7-9 and J usage is TRBJ1-4, with 10 bases identical to TRBD1. The CDR3 has 15 amino acids. The J segment lost 8 bases and the V segment lost 1 base, leaving 4 bases of the junction unmatched. Germline V gene data show CDR1 as SEHNR and CDR2 as FQNEAQ (reference sequence). The CDR3 protein is CASSLDDRGHEKLFF. The CDR3 coding sequence is TGTGCCAGCAGCTTAGATGACAGGGGGCACGAAAAACTGTTTTTT.

In DNA, the CDR3 is TGTGCCAGCTCACCTACGGACGTCACCTTTCTCTACGAGCAGTACTTC. Translating gives CASSPTDVTFLYEQYF. This chain links TRBV18 with TRBJ2-5; D is undetermined. The J call is uncertain, as TRBJ2-7 better fits the DNA end. The CDR3 is made up of 16 amino acids. Germline CDR1 reads KGHSH; CDR2 reads LQKENI.

The J gene is TRBJ2-3, the V gene TRBV7-2, with D possibly being TRBD2 (5 bases). CDR3 length equals 12 residues. Per germline, CDR1 SGHTA and CDR2 FQGNSA. With 3 bases removed from V and 6 bases from J, the gap between germline ends came to 7 bases. The CDR3 is CASSFGVDTQYF. The CDR3 DNA sequence: TGTGCCAGCAGCTTCGGGGTGGATACGCAGTATTTT.

CDR3 DNA: TGTGCCACCAGCAGGGGACAGGGACCTGGAAACACCATATATTTT. Residues: CATSRGQGPGNTIYF. V and J are TRBV15 and TRBJ1-3; 9 bases are a match to TRBD1. With 3 bases clipped from V and 2 bases from J, the junction kept 2 bases outside the gene matches. The CDR3 has 15 amino acids. Germline-derived CDR1 and CDR2 are LNHNV and YYDKDF (reference sequence).

V and J are TRBV25-1 and TRBJ2-5, with D tentatively TRBD2 (5 bases). In germline, CDR1 is MGHDK, CDR2 SYGVNS. The V end lost 6 bases, the J end lost 2 bases, and 13 bases lay between the germline ends. The CDR3 is 14 residues long. The CDR3 sequence is CASSLPGNQETQYF. CDR3 nucleotide sequence: TGTGCCAGCAGCCTGCCGGGGAATCAAGAGACCCAGTACTTC. Supplemented by reference TRBV25-1 and TRBJ2-5, the full variable domain reads EADIYQTPRYLVIGTGKKITLECSQTMGHDKMYWYQQDPGMELHLIHYSYGVNSTEKGDLSSESTVSRIRTEHFPLTLESARPSHTSQYLCASSLPGNQETQYFGPGTRLLVL.

CDR3 bases: TGTGCCAGCAGCGCCCGGATGCAGGGCGGAGATACGCAGTATTTT. This gives the protein CASSARMQGGDTQYF. This rearrangement joins TRBV9 to TRBJ2-3; D might be TRBD1 (5 bases). The V gene's germline CDR1 is SGDLS and CDR2 YYNGEE. This CDR3 contains 15 residues. The V gene lost 3 bases and the J gene lost 5 bases, with 16 bases spanning the gap.

The CDR3 loop is CASSLQRGGSDTQYF. The DNA of the CDR3 is TGCGCCAGCAGCTTGCAGCGGGGGGGGTCAGATACGCAGTATTTT. V gene TRBV5-1 combines with J gene TRBJ2-3; 10 bases agree with TRBD2. There are 15 residues in the CDR3. Trimming at V came to 1 base and at J to 4 bases, leaving 3 bases not matched to a gene. Germline loops: CDR1 SGHRS, CDR2 YFSETQ.

This sequence joins TRBV18 and TRBJ1-1, with D unresolved. Germline V gene data show CDR1 as KGHSH and CDR2 as LQKENI. V shed 2 bases and J shed 0 bases, with 4 bases lying between them. This CDR3 contains 13 residues. CDR3 nucleotide sequence: TGTGCCAGCTCACCAACTGTGAACACTGAAGCTTTCTTT. It translates to CASSPTVNTEAFF.

This clone was recorded once. The V gene is TRBV5-4, the J gene TRBJ2-5; a possible D gene is TRBD2 (6 bases). CDR1 is SGHNT and CDR2 is YYREEE in the germline V gene (reference sequence). This CDR3 region has 15 residues. V was clipped by 1 base and J by 2 bases, with 12 bases between them. The CDR3 DNA reads as TGTGCCAGCAGCTTGCCGCCGGGGGATCAAGAGACCCAGTACTTC. Residues: CASSLPPGDQETQYF.

V is TRBV29-1 and J is TRBJ1-2; tentatively, D is TRBD1 (6 bases). Germline loops: CDR1 SQVTM, CDR2 ANQGSEA. V dropped 6 bases and J dropped 3 bases, with 14 bases sitting between them. This CDR3 has 13 amino acids. CDR3 DNA: TGCAGCGTCCAGTTACAGGGACACTATGGCTACACCTTC. As protein: CSVQLQGHYGYTF. Full variable domain (outside the CDR3, taken from reference TRBV29-1 and TRBJ1-2): SAVISQKPSRDICQRGTSLTIQCQVDSQVTMMFWYRQQPGQSLTLIATANQGSEATYESGFVIDKFPISRPNLTFSTLTVSNMSPEDSSIYLCSVQLQGHYGYTFGSGTRLTVV.

This rearrangement joins TRBV11-2 to TRBJ2-3; 8 bases map to TRBD2. Germline assignment: CDR1 SGHAT and CDR2 FQNNGV. The CDR3 contains 16 residues. V trimming: 3 bases; J trimming: 2 bases; junction bases outside the gene matches: 7. This CDR3 reads CASSFRSGGYTDTQYF. CDR3 in DNA: TGTGCCAGCAGCTTTCGAAGCGGGGGCTACACAGATACGCAGTATTTT.

The chain has TRBV19 and TRBJ1-1; weak D call: TRBD1 (5 bases). V was shortened by 5 bases and J by 1 base, with 14 bases between the two germline ends. The CDR3 is 15 amino acids. CDR1 and CDR2 from the germline V gene are LNHDA and SQIVND (reference sequence). CDR3 amino acids: CASSWGGRQNTEAFF. The CDR3 DNA reads TGTGCCAGTAGTTGGGGCGGCCGGCAGAACACTGAAGCTTTCTTT. The entire variable domain, with the rest obtained from reference TRBV19 and TRBJ1-1, is as follows: DGGITQSPKYLFRKEGQNVTLSCEQNLNHDAMYWYRQDPGQGLRLIYYSQIVNDFQKGDIAEGYSVSREKKESFPLTVTSAQKNPTAFYLCASSWGGRQNTEAFFGQGTRLTVV.